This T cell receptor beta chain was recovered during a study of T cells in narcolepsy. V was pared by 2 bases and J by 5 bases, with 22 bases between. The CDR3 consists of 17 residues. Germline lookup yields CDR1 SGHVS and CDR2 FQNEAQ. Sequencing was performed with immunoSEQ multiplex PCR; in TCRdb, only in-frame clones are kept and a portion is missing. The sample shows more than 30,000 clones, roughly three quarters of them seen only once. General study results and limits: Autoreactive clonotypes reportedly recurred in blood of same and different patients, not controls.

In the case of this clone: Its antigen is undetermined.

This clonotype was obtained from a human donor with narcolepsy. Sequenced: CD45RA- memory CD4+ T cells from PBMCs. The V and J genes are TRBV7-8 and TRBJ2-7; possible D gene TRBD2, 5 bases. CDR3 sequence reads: CASSLPGGTTPGNEQYF. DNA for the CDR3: TGTGCCAGCAGCTTACCCGGCGGAACGACCCCGGGGAACGAGCAGTACTTC.